This T cell receptor beta chain was observed in a study of blood T cell repertoires in COVID-19. Enrolled during active infection, Seattle patients were then followed longitudinally. The CDR3 runs 17 residues. The germline V gene encodes CDR1 SGHAT and CDR2 FQNNGV. Losses at the gene ends were 1 base for V and 5 bases for J; bases not matched to a gene: 8. Under the authors' procedure: For nucleated cells, counts were estimated from reference gene primer amplification. The assay was immunoSEQ multiplex PCR, and TCRdb's table has in-frame clones only and misses some. The V and J calls and clone size come from that table; D and trimming were worked out from the DNA. The data hold roughly 40,000 clones, with just over 90% observed a single time.

Sequences were obtained from peripheral blood. The TCR originated in a man in his fifties or sixties with COVID-19, enrolled during active disease. The chain links TRBV11-2 to TRBJ2-2, with 9 nucleotides matching TRBD2. As DNA, the CDR3 is TGTGCCAGCAGCTTAGGGGGGGCAGCGGGAGGTACCGGGGAGCTGTTTTTT. Translating it yields CASSLGGAAGGTGELFF.